This record covers a single T cell receptor (beta chain). Its antigen remains undetermined. Within one base of it there is no much larger clone, and no base qualities were kept. The data were taken from a study of cytomegalovirus exposure and HLA in healthy donors (dated 2017 in TCRdb). For the wider study: According to an earlier analysis of several hundred of the donors, some 180 million T cells yielded 117 million unique TCR beta sequences and roughly 280 Gb of sequence data. The number of typed donors differed by locus: about 629-630 for A, B, C, DRB1 and DQB1; some 500 for DQA1; around 610 for DPA1; and 400 to 480 for DPB1. The study combined high-throughput TCR immunosequencing, statistical association of individual TCRs with disease status, and machine learning to predict cytomegalovirus infection status. HLA typing included class I and class II loci at four-digit resolution. Four or five DR-DQ haplotypes were handled as single units for association and clustering because linkage in the cohort was strong. A separate validation cohort of approximately 120 different subjects was used in addition to the roughly 620-subject first cohort. The aim of the study was to test whether cataloging public T cell receptors could identify signatures of past pathogen exposure. Among under 450 genotyped donors of the cohort, an average of about 240,000 unique TCR beta nucleotide sequences were sequenced per donor, roughly 18% of them non-productive. In the later analysis, no new phenotypic data were used to find candidate immune exposures; instead, reliance was placed on TCR beta sequences and their occurrence across donors. In a later genetic analysis, genome-wide SNP genotypes for about three fifths of the roughly 670 donors were used, and that subset was treated as a discovery cohort. To decide whether each TCR beta V gene segment behaved as functional or pseudogenic, an earlier analysis of some 600 of the donors relied on high-throughput TCR beta sequencing. Roughly 310 gigabases of sequencing data and tens of millions of unique TCR sequences were included in an early release covering about 600 HLA-typed donors. All discovery cohort repertoires had been generated using a single sequencing platform. A later analysis re-examined previously published TCR beta repertoires from just over 650 donors and added high-resolution HLA genotyping to investigate patterns of TCR occurrence. The study profiled the T cell repertoires of more than 500 subjects by immunosequencing and related them to cytomegalovirus serostatus. Of the 350 to 400 genotyped donors, about 80% fell in the genetic ancestry cluster associated with self-reported Caucasian donors. Donor age, sex, ethnicity and CMV serostatus were collected together with the repertoire data. Beyond this particular receptor, the publication reports: In a later analysis, several top co-occurrence clusters were reported to appear linked to parvovirus B19, influenza, CMV and Epstein-Barr virus. Because HLA typing was unavailable for some donors at each locus, only the typed subset was used in association tests. Some IMGT-functional V segments, including TRBV6-2 and TRBV6-3, could not be told apart with the 87-base-pair reads, so those segments were excluded. A further reported finding was that TCR beta sequences accurately predicted the HLA-A and HLA-B alleles for most subjects in the first cohort. In a later genetic analysis, fewer N-insertions in productive TCRs were reported among donors in an Asian-associated ancestry cluster than the roughly 700-donor mean. Immune exposure information for the cohort was limited to CMV serostatus. When HLA alleles, especially DR and DQ, strongly co-occurred, TCR associations were difficult to assign to individual alleles. Specific HLA alleles were associated with 15,000 to 20,000 TCR beta sequences at a false discovery rate of 0.05 in a later analysis. Linkage disequilibrium might explain the correlated functional status among segregating V segments, but an unknown experimental factor could not be ruled out. The authors suggested that the approach could potentially be generalized to other disease states and immunological phenotypes. A total of 150 or so TCR beta chains were listed by the study as associated with cytomegalovirus. In an earlier analysis of around 500 of the donors, most TCR beta V segments appeared in productive rearrangements about 90% or about 30% of the time, broadly matching IMGT annotations. In a later analysis, HLA-associated TCR beta chains were found to be more clonally expanded and to have lower generation probabilities than equally common non-associated chains. Most TCR sequences were observed very rarely across donors, whereas some public TCRs were present in many individuals. A cluster of highly shared sequence variants was judged likely to represent a technical artifact of the sequencing pipeline. In a later analysis, most CMV-associated TCR beta chains were found to appear HLA-restricted, with HLA associations seemingly driven largely by CMV exposure. Roughly uniform sequencing depth across donors was assumed in presence/absence analyses, although this assumption may not hold. Because counts were too low, about 17 rarely observed V segments, including chromosome 9 orphons, were excluded from the earlier analysis of several hundred of the donors. In both the original and validation cohorts, the classifier was reported to diagnose cytomegalovirus status with high specificity and sensitivity. Three of the identified cytomegalovirus-associated TCR beta chains were confirmed in vitro to be specific for cytomegalovirus antigens. In this cohort, only TCR beta chains were sequenced, and detectable features were limited by the absence of alpha or paired-chain data. In a later genetic analysis, a missense DCLRE1C variant was associated with V-gene and J-gene trimming of TCR beta chains, and the association was replicated in an independent cohort. According to a later analysis, TCR association rates differed among HLA loci, with DRB1 alleles showing the most associated TCRs and HLA-C alleles showing the fewest.

The cohort consisted of 670 or so healthy bone marrow donors. At the time of sampling, every cohort member was nominally healthy, though immune exposures that went unrecorded were likely present. The donor tested CMV seropositive, placing the donor among the 289 seropositive members of the cohort. A peripheral blood sample was provided by each donor, and peripheral blood mononuclear cells were used for TCR beta sequencing. The Qiagen DNeasy Blood Extraction Kit was used to extract genomic DNA from the blood cell samples. Library construction relied on the immunoSEQ multiplex PCR assay. For the multiplex PCR, a mixture combining 60 forward primers for TCR Vbeta segments and 13 reverse primers for TCR Jbeta segments was used. A multiplex PCR assay on genomic DNA amplified the CDR3 region of rearranged TCR beta genes. The amplified TCR beta libraries were sequenced on the Illumina HiSeq System as 87-base-pair reads. In the source study's methods: Across the 640 or so repertoires, a later analysis counted tens of millions of unique TCR beta chains, 9.5 million to 13 million of which were shared by at least two donors. A nearest-neighbor algorithm error-corrected the raw reads and collapsed the reads into unique sequences, merging closely related sequences to remove PCR and sequencing errors. V, D and J gene segments were assigned by aligning CDR3 sequences to IMGT reference sequences. Each retained sequence needed at least a six-nucleotide match to both a V gene segment and a J gene segment. A rearrangement counted as productive if the CDR3 had no stop codons and remained in frame with V and J, and every other rearrangement counted as non-productive. CDR3 was defined by IMGT convention, running from the second conserved V-encoded cysteine to the conserved J-encoded phenylalanine. The earlier analysis of about 570 of the donors excluded any sequence lacking an unambiguous match to a single V gene segment. An earlier analysis of 500 to 700 of the donors classified V segments as functional when productive rearrangements were above 56.7% and as segregating when the standard deviation between donors was above 5%. A statistical classification framework was built for diagnosing cytomegalovirus status from the catalog of TCR beta chain sequences. V and J gene assignment, in a later analysis, came from comparing TCR nucleotide sequences with IMGT/GENE-DB human TR gene sequences. The TCRdist pipeline was used in a later analysis to assign CDR3 sequences and most-parsimonious VDJ recombination scenarios. In a later analysis, each TCR beta chain was defined by its CDR3 amino acid sequence together with its V-gene family, and reads without a unique V-gene family were excluded. In a later analysis, some 600 highly shared, low-generation-probability nucleotide sequences were removed to address suspected cross-contamination and a sequencing artifact. A later analysis calculated a clonal expansion index for each public chain from normalized within-repertoire ranks of inferred template counts. In a later analysis, generation probabilities were computed using a VDJ recombination model fitted to out-of-frame rearrangements, and the results were checked against IGoR. Hypergeometric tests were used in a later analysis to score TCR-TCR, TCR-HLA and TCR-CMV co-occurrence, with a repertoire-size bias correction applied to the TCR pairs. False discovery rates were estimated in a later analysis by permuting HLA or CMV assignments 20 times. In a later analysis, co-occurring TCRs were grouped using DBSCAN, with TCRdist sequence similarity added in when clustering inside HLA-allele-positive subsets. Repertoires with fewer than 30,000 or more than 120,000 public chains, plus five repertoires with anomalous nucleotide sharing, were excluded from co-occurrence clustering. TCRdb re-hosts the immuneACCESS table, in-frame sequences only. Its copies lack some clones; in the studies checked, an unresolved V gene accounts for under half of them, and the cause for the rest is not known. The V and J calls and clone size come from that table; D and trimming were worked out from the DNA. Counted in this sample were under 200,000 clones; roughly 78% of them appeared once. Jointly, the top ten make up 1% of the sample.

Looking up the germline V gene yields CDR1 SGHRS and CDR2 YFSETQ. From its cysteine to its phenylalanine, the CDR3 spans 13 amino acids. Kept here is only the CDR3 DNA, which spans 39 bases and is read in frame from base 1. The junction carries 10 bases between V and J, which are trimmed by 3 bases and 7 bases respectively. The receptor comes from a woman between 50 and 59 years old in good health and CMV-seropositive. Rearrangement joined TRBV5-1 to TRBJ2-2; no D segment can be confidently identified. Sequences were obtained from PBMCs. The CDR3 region: CASSYFPGGELFF. In nucleotide form, the sequence is TGCGCCAGCAGCTACTTTCCAGGCGGGGAGCTGTTTTTT.